The clone carrying this T cell receptor (beta chain) showed up just a few times. Its specificity is unknown. The read terminates 3 residues before the CDR3 end, so the remaining end is supplied by the germline J gene. The entry originates in a study of T cell clonality in common variable immunodeficiency. Overall study results and limits: In common variable immunodeficiency, TCR beta chains reportedly carried fewer deletions and N-nucleotide insertions.

CDR3 length: 12 amino acids. Germline CDR1 reads SGHTA; CDR2 reads FQGNSA. Assay: immunoSEQ multiplex PCR; the TCRdb copy retains only in-frame clones and omits some. The sample contains under 45,000 clones, none of them singletons. This TCR derives from a person aged 18 to 70 in good health. Sequenced input: peripheral blood mononuclear cells. V is TRBV7-2 and J is TRBJ1-4; D call uncertain. The CDR3: CASSLDGSPLFF. The CDR3 DNA, read in part, is TGTGCCAGCAGCTTAGACGGTTCACCA. The entire variable domain, with the rest obtained from reference TRBV7-2 and TRBJ1-4, is as follows: GAGVSQSPSNKVTEKGKDVELRCDPISGHTALYWYRQSLGQGLEFLIYFQGNSAPDKSGLPSDRFSAERTGGSVSTLTIQRTQQEDSAVYLCASSLDGSPLFFGSGTQLSVL.